The sequence of this T cell receptor beta chain was determined in a study of shared clonotypes between healthy human individuals. About the research overall: A donor's plate count was three for CD4 naive and three for CD4 memory; CD8 naive had two and CD8 memory one.

Trimming at V came to 4 bases and at J to 1 base, leaving 7 bases not matched to a gene. The CDR3 runs to 15 residues. The germline V gene encodes CDR1 SGHVS and CDR2 FNYEAQ. The data were produced by immunoSEQ multiplex PCR, yet TCRdb's version contains in-frame clones alone and is incomplete. The sample includes 2.3 million or so clones, 85% to 95% seen only once; the top ten take 0.39%. Turning to this clone: Its antigen remains unknown.

Partitioning of CD4+ cells yielded a CD45RA+ naive subset and a CD45RA-negative memory subset. Findings of the study overall: Generally, naive subsets came out with larger estimated richness than memory subsets. Shared clonotypes across all four donors exceeded non-shared ones in generation probability.

The clonotype comes from a man aged 18 to 29 in good health. Some clones in this sample may be carry-over from other donors' samples. V usage is TRBV7-6 and J usage is TRBJ2-7; the match to TRBD1 covers 7 bases. Source material: naive CD4+ T cells from PBMCs. Sample subset: CD45RA+ positively selected. CDR3 bases: TGTGCCAGCAGCTGGGGACAGCCAAATTCCTACGAGCAGTACTTC. It yields the protein CASSWGQPNSYEQYF.